The clone carrying this TCR beta chain appeared a single time. Antigen: not known. A much more abundant neighbour one base away suggests this may be a read error. This specimen belongs to a study of CD8 T cells in ankylosing spondylitis. Construction of TCR beta libraries was performed using quantitative 5'-RACE with molecular barcodes. TCRdb ran MiXCR on the 5' RACE reads and lists one entry per CDR3 protein. This table holds about 66,000 distinct CDR3 sequences, approximately 6% found once. Broader study findings: Seemingly characteristic of ankylosing spondylitis blood was a TCR beta motif consisting of about 8 highly homologous variants.

Germline assignment: CDR1 SGHRS and CDR2 YFSETQ. The length of the CDR3 is 11 residues. The ends were cut back, 5 bases at V and 6 bases at J, with 8 bases in the middle. V is TRBV5-1 and J is TRBJ2-5, with D unresolved. Sequenced: synovial fluid, either unsorted or a sorted T cell fraction (not recorded which). This sequence originates from a male donor with ankylosing spondylitis. This chain's CDR3 is CASRYQKTQYF. The CDR3, as DNA: TGCGCCAGCAGGTATCAAAAGACCCAGTACTTC.